Presented here are 14 T cell receptor beta chains from one specimen sequenced in a study of cytomegalovirus exposure and HLA in healthy donors. The PCR was carried out with 60 Vbeta primers and 13 Jbeta primers. The data were produced by immunoSEQ multiplex PCR, yet TCRdb's version contains in-frame clones alone and is incomplete. This sample has some 150,000 clones; more than 60% occur once, and the top ten carry 3% to 4%. Sequences were obtained from PBMCs. Receptors originate from a woman in her thirties or forties in good health and CMV-seronegative.

This clone came up once. The chain combines TRBV5-1 with TRBJ1-4; D gene unclear. CDR1 and CDR2 from the germline V gene are SGHRS and YFSETQ. V lost 0 bases, J lost 6 bases, and 18 bases lay in between. The CDR3 totals 17 residues. CDR3 residues: CASSLVPRRNEHEKLFF. DNA of the CDR3: TGCGCCAGCAGCTTGGTACCCCGGCGGAACGAGCATGAAAAACTGTTTTTT.

The chain links TRBV6-6 to TRBJ2-7; TRBD1 matches 10 bases. Unmatched junction bases numbered 6, after V lost 6 bases and J lost 7 bases. This CDR3 has 13 amino acids. The germline CDR1 and CDR2 sequences are MNHNY and SVGAGI (reference sequence). The CDR3 loop is CASRRQGADEQYF. The CDR3 DNA sequence: TGTGCCAGCAGGAGACAGGGGGCGGATGAGCAGTACTTC.

This clone came up a few times. The rearrangement uses TRBV5-1 and TRBJ2-1; D gene unclear. Germline V gives CDR1 SGHRS, CDR2 YFSETQ. The CDR3 length is 15 residues. V lost 4 bases, J lost 7 bases, and 18 bases lay in between. DNA for the CDR3: TGCGCCAGCAGCCCCCAGGTGGCGTCTCTAAATGAGCAGTTCTTC. It encodes CASSPQVASLNEQFF.

This clone was observed once. The chain is built from TRBV29-1 and TRBJ1-6; 9 bases are shared with TRBD1. Trimming cost V 5 bases and J 8 bases; bases outside gene matches: 4. The CDR3 consists of 13 residues. Germline-derived CDR1 and CDR2 are SQVTM and ANQGSEA. The CDR3 loop is CSVSDRGDSPLHF. The CDR3 DNA reads as TGCAGCGTTTCGGACAGGGGCGATTCACCCCTCCACTTT.

The chain has TRBV27 and TRBJ2-7; 7 positions match TRBD1. This CDR3 region has 14 residues. Germline V gives CDR1 MNHEY, CDR2 SMNVEV (reference sequence). Germline trimming cut 7 bases from V and 5 bases from J; bases unmatched to any gene: 11. CDR3 residues: CASTSIDRADEQYF. In nucleotides, the CDR3 is TGTGCCAGCACCTCCATCGACAGGGCCGACGAGCAGTACTTC.

The chain is built from TRBV12-2 and TRBJ2-3; the table's TRBD1 call for D was not verified on the DNA. TRBV12-2 counts as a pseudogene. This CDR3 comprises 12 residues. As DNA, the CDR3 is TGTGCAAGTCGCTGGGGGCGAGATACGCAGTATTTT. Amino acid sequence: CASRWGRDTQYF.

This chain links TRBV2 with TRBJ1-2; 7 bases map to TRBD1. V shed 11 bases and J 2 bases; nucleotides not matched to a gene: 11. CDR1 is SNHLY, CDR2 FYNNEI, per germline. The CDR3 runs 14 residues. Here the CDR3 reads CAGDPGQPNYGYTF. CDR3 coding DNA: TGTGCCGGGGACCCGGGACAGCCGAACTATGGCTACACCTTC.

This chain uses TRBV28 with TRBJ1-5; 7 nucleotides agree with TRBD1. J lost 2 bases, V lost 3 bases, and 10 bases had no gene match. This CDR3 region has 17 residues. From germline, CDR1 is MDHEN and CDR2 SYDVKM. The CDR3 DNA follows: TGTGCCAGCAGTTTGGTCCAACAGGGGACGGGCAATCAGCCCCAGCATTTT. Translation gives CASSLVQQGTGNQPQHF.

The chain combines TRBV7-8 with TRBJ1-5; D is perhaps TRBD1 (6 bases). V was cut by 2 bases and J by 11 bases, with 10 bases left in between. The CDR3 has 12 amino acids. Germline-derived CDR1 and CDR2 are SGHVS and FQNEAQ. CDR3 protein: CASSLQGLAQHF. The CDR3 DNA is TGTGCCAGCAGCTTACAGGGGTTGGCCCAGCATTTT.

This clone was observed once. V gene TRBV19 combines with J gene TRBJ2-5, with 8 bases matching TRBD2. Germline assignment: CDR1 LNHDA and CDR2 SQIVND (reference sequence). CDR3 size: 14 residues. The J segment lost 5 bases and the V segment lost 3 bases, leaving 5 bases of the junction unmatched. The CDR3 DNA reads as TGTGCCAGTAGTATCGGACTAGCCGGGGAGACCCAGTACTTC. Residues: CASSIGLAGETQYF.

This clone has only one observation. Relative to the germline gene, one junction end is altered; a read error may explain this. The rearrangement joins TRBV7-7 to TRBJ2-1; 7 bases are shared with TRBD2. The CDR3 spans 15 residues. Germline V CDR1 and CDR2: SSHAT, FNYEAQ (reference sequence). The CDR3 region has the DNA TGTGCTAGCAGCCCCGGGACTAACCCCTACAATGAGCAGTTCTTC. Its translation: CASSPGTNPYNEQFF.

The chain carries TRBV6-5 and TRBJ2-7, with D tentatively TRBD2 (5 bases). The CDR3 has 13 amino acids. V lost 6 bases and J lost 0, with 9 bases in between. Germline V lookup: CDR1 MNHEY, CDR2 SVGAGI. CDR3 in DNA: TGTGCCAGCAGGACGGCGGGCTCCTACGAGCAGTACTTC. Amino acids: CASRTAGSYEQYF.

V gene TRBV5-1 combines with J gene TRBJ2-7, with 9 bases identical to TRBD2. After removal of 1 base from V and 0 bases from J, the junction contained 2 bases not matched to a gene. There are 15 residues in the CDR3. CDR1 SGHRS and CDR2 YFSETQ come from the germline V gene. CDR3 sequence reads: CASSLNSGSSYEQYF. CDR3 nucleotide sequence: TGCGCCAGCAGCTTGAATAGCGGGAGCTCCTACGAGCAGTACTTC.

The chain joins TRBV10-1 to TRBJ2-5, with D possibly TRBD2 on 5 matching bases. CDR3 length equals 13 residues. Looked up from germline, CDR1 is WNHNN and CDR2 is SYGVQD (reference sequence). V lost 2 bases and J 3 bases, leaving 7 bases between the germline ends. CDR3 DNA sequence: TGCGCCAGCAGTGAGCGGGATGAAGAGACCCAGTACTTC. Amino acid sequence: CASSERDEETQYF.